Presented here are 9 T cell receptor beta chains from one specimen sequenced in a study of blood T cell repertoires in COVID-19. Only in-frame clones appear in the TCRdb table, and some are missing; sequencing was by immunoSEQ multiplex PCR. The sample consists of hundreds of thousands of clones, 80% to 85% of them appearing once. Material for sequencing was PBMCs or T cells enriched from blood (not recorded which). The source is a man aged 35 to 55 who had been exposed to COVID-19.

This chain uses TRBV6-5 with TRBJ2-2; D not resolved. The CDR3 sequence is 15 residues long. The V end lost 6 bases, the J end lost 1 base, and 12 bases lay between the germline ends. Germline lookup yields CDR1 MNHEY and CDR2 SVGAGI. In nucleotides, the CDR3 is TGTGCCAGCAGGAAAGTGGCAGTGAACACCGGGGAGCTGTTTTTT. This sequence encodes CASRKVAVNTGELFF.

This rearrangement joins TRBV19 to TRBJ2-7, with TRBD1 matching over 9 bases. CDR3 size: 14 residues. The V segment lost 3 bases and the J segment 4 bases; nucleotides outside the gene matches: 4. Germline values: CDR1 LNHDA, CDR2 SQIVND (reference sequence). In DNA form, the CDR3 reads TGTGCCAGTAGTATCGGGACAGGGAAGTACGAGCAGTACTTC. Its translation is CASSIGTGKYEQYF.

The chain combines TRBV7-9 with TRBJ2-3; 11 nucleotides line up with TRBD2. The CDR3 spans 18 residues. Losses at the gene ends were 2 bases for V and 4 bases for J; bases not matched to a gene: 11. Per the germline V gene, CDR1 is SEHNR and CDR2 is FQNEAQ (reference sequence). CDR3 DNA: TGTGCCAGCAGCTTACATAGCGGGAGGGCAAGGCAAGCAGATACGCAGTATTTT. Protein: CASSLHSGRARQADTQYF.

This rearrangement joins TRBV19 to TRBJ1-4, with 7 bases identical to TRBD1. Losses at the gene ends were 6 bases for V and 3 bases for J; bases not matched to a gene: 4. This CDR3 region has 14 residues. CDR1 is LNHDA, CDR2 SQIVND, per germline (reference sequence). CDR3 nucleotides: TGTGCCAGTAGAACGGGACAGTCTAATGAAAAACTGTTTTTT. Protein product: CASRTGQSNEKLFF.

This clone turned up a few times. V is TRBV3-1 (or the pseudogene TRBV3-2) and J is TRBJ1-1; D remains unclear. V was trimmed by 0 bases and J by 11 bases, leaving 16 bases between them. Germline V CDR1 and CDR2: LGHDT, YNNKEL (reference sequence). CDR3 length: 14 residues. The CDR3 DNA reads as TGTGCCAGCAGCCAAGAGGGAGGGTTTCTCGCGGCTTTCTTT. It codes for CASSQEGGFLAAFF.

This clone was observed a few times. The rearrangement links TRBV6-5 to TRBJ2-7, with D uncertain. V lost 2 bases to trimming and J lost 9 bases, with 5 bases between them. CDR1 and CDR2 from the germline V gene are MNHEY and SVGAGI. The CDR3 runs 10 residues. The CDR3 loop is CASSYDLQYF. Written as DNA, the CDR3 is TGTGCCAGCAGTTACGACTTGCAGTACTTC.

The gene calls are TRBV29-1 and TRBJ2-7; D ambiguous. Germline V gene sequence: CDR1 SQVTM, CDR2 ANQGSEA. The V end lost 5 bases, the J end lost 3 bases, and 5 bases lay between the germline ends. The CDR3 is 10 residues long. The CDR3 DNA reads TGCAGCGTTTTCGGCTACGAGCAGTACTTC. The encoded protein is CSVFGYEQYF.

This chain uses TRBV25-1 with TRBJ1-6, with D hard to call. The V and J ends lost 7 bases and 7 bases respectively, with 11 bases between them. The germline V gene has CDR1 MGHDK and CDR2 SYGVNS. This CDR3 is built from 13 residues. CDR3 sequence reads: CASTQTRNSPLHF. The CDR3 DNA follows: TGTGCCAGCACTCAAACGCGGAATTCACCCCTCCACTTT.

This chain connects TRBV24-1 to TRBJ1-1; a possible D gene is TRBD1 (5 bases). V was cut by 7 bases and J by 2 bases, with 7 bases left in between. The CDR3 is 12 amino acids. Germline lookup yields CDR1 KGHDR and CDR2 SFDVKD. The CDR3 bases are TGTGCCACCAGCGGGGGTAACACTGAAGCTTTCTTT. It encodes CATSGGNTEAFF.